This T cell receptor (beta chain) emerged from a study of cytotoxic CD8 clonotypes in ibrutinib-treated CLL. Study-level background: Patients gave response samples after a median around twelve months of treatment, range 6 to 36. Study-level points and caveats: Baseline clonality, higher than in age-matched healthy donors, tracked circulating CD8+ T-cell counts. Clonality increased at ibrutinib response and stayed stable in sustained remission. At progression, however, it fell back toward baseline.

With regard to this clone: Its antigen is not identified.

Germline CDR1 PRHDT, CDR2 FYEKMQ (reference sequence). CDR3 size: 15 residues. Trimming cost V 8 bases and J 0 bases, with 11 bases left between them. Repertoires were generated with immunoSEQ multiplex PCR, while TCRdb's copy carries only in-frame clones and drops some. Here the sample spans fewer than 200,000 clones, about four fifths being singletons. This receptor was obtained from a human donor with chronic lymphocytic leukemia. Sequenced material: PBMCs, taken after 24 months of ibrutinib treatment. The chain carries TRBV13 and TRBJ2-6; tentatively, D is TRBD1 (6 bases). CDR3 bases: TGTGCCAGCGGGATCAGGGGCTCTGGGGCCAACGTCCTGACTTTC. This translates into CASGIRGSGANVLTF.